The 27 T cell receptor beta chains below were found in one sample sequenced in a study of shared clonotypes between healthy human individuals. Only in-frame clones appear in the TCRdb table, and some are missing; sequencing was by immunoSEQ multiplex PCR. The sample has fewer than 1.4 million clones, around 78% seen once. Sequenced input: memory CD4+ T cells from PBMCs. Subset denoted: CD45RA-negative fraction. The origin of the receptors is a man aged 18 to 29 in good health. Some clones in this sample may be carry-over from other donors' samples.

The chain carries TRBV7-9 and TRBJ1-5; D uncertain. This CDR3 has 16 amino acids. Trimming removed 5 bases at V and 0 bases at J, with 14 bases between. The germline V gene encodes CDR1 SEHNR and CDR2 FQNEAQ (reference sequence). The CDR3 sequence is CASSTSEGNSNQPQHF. In nucleotides, the CDR3 is TGTGCCAGCAGCACCAGCGAAGGAAATAGCAATCAGCCCCAGCATTTT.

This clone showed up just once. The V and J genes are TRBV27 and TRBJ2-2, with D unresolved. This CDR3 has 12 residues. Trimming took off 4 bases at V and 5 bases at J, with 5 bases between the two ends. The germline V gene has CDR1 MNHEY and CDR2 SMNVEV (reference sequence). CDR3 sequence (DNA): TGTGCCAGCAGTTCCTGGACCGGGGAGCTGTTTTTT. This translates into CASSSWTGELFF.

A word on this clone: Additional DNA sequences in this sample encode the identical CDR3. DNA for the CDR3: TGTGCCAGCAGCCCCGGGACAGGTCAAGAGACCCAGTACTTC. Protein sequence: CASSPGTGQETQYF. The chain uses TRBV7-9 and TRBJ2-5; 8 bases align to TRBD1. The CDR3 consists of 14 residues. V lost 5 bases and J lost 2; bases outside the gene matches: 4. CDR1 and CDR2 from the germline V gene are SEHNR and FQNEAQ (reference sequence).

The chain couples TRBV18 to TRBJ2-5, with a weak D call TRBD1 (6 bases). This CDR3 is 17 amino acids long. Trimming removed 3 bases from V and 0 bases from J, with 17 bases in between. Germline CDR1 is KGHSH and CDR2 is LQKENI. In DNA, the CDR3 is TGTGCCAGCTCACCCTTCCGAAGGACAGAAAACCAAGAGACCCAGTACTTC. Protein sequence: CASSPFRRTENQETQYF.

The J gene is TRBJ1-1, the V gene TRBV6-5, with D possibly TRBD1 on 6 matching bases. Germline V gives CDR1 MNHEY, CDR2 SVGAGI. V lost 6 bases and J lost 6, with 14 bases in between. This CDR3 region has 13 residues. CDR3 DNA: TGTGCCAGCAGCCGAGGGGGTTGGGCTGAAGCTTTCTTT. Protein sequence: CASSRGGWAEAFF.

The chain has TRBV9 and TRBJ2-1; D is tentatively TRBD1 or TRBD2 (7 bases each). CDR3 length: 17 residues. The germline V and J ends were trimmed by 4 bases and 9 bases, with 26 bases remaining between them. The germline CDR1 and CDR2 sequences are SGDLS and YYNGEE. The CDR3 DNA reads as TGTGCCAGCAGCCCACGACAGGGATGGGCGGGAGCGGGTGAGCAGTTCTTC. Protein sequence: CASSPRQGWAGAGEQFF.

The genes are TRBV5-1 and TRBJ1-5; D unclear. This CDR3 comprises 13 residues. With 5 bases removed from V and 5 bases from J, the gap between germline ends came to 11 bases. Germline V lookup: CDR1 SGHRS, CDR2 YFSETQ. Written as DNA, the CDR3 is TGCGCCAGCAGTATAAGACCGGATCAGCCCCAGCATTTT. Translating gives CASSIRPDQPQHF.

This sequence joins TRBV11-1 and TRBJ2-1; no reliable D call. CDR1 is SGHAT, CDR2 FQDESV, per germline (reference sequence). The V end was cut by 4 bases, the J end by 9 bases, with 10 bases between. The CDR3 covers 12 residues. CDR3 bases: TGTGCCAGCAGCTCGTCTTATGGTGAGCAGTTCTTC. Translated, it gives CASSSSYGEQFF.

The V call is TRBV29-1, the J call TRBJ2-1; 7 nucleotides line up with TRBD1. With V trimmed by 3 bases and J by 8 bases, 7 bases remained unmatched. The CDR3 sequence is 13 residues long. Germline CDR1 SQVTM, CDR2 ANQGSEA. The CDR3 nucleotides read TGCAGCGTTGACTCGAGGGGGCGGTATGAGCAGTTCTTC. Its translation: CSVDSRGRYEQFF.

V is TRBV18 and J is TRBJ2-1; a possible D gene is TRBD1 (6 bases). V was pared by 3 bases and J by 7 bases, with 7 bases between. The CDR3 consists of 12 residues. The germline gives CDR1 KGHSH, CDR2 LQKENI. CDR3: CASSPDRNEQFF. CDR3 in DNA: TGTGCCAGCTCACCTGACAGGAATGAGCAGTTCTTC.

The chain joins TRBV28 to TRBJ1-1; D gene unclear. The V gene lost 7 bases and the J gene lost 3 bases, with 15 bases spanning the gap. The CDR3 covers 14 residues. Germline CDR1 and CDR2: MDHEN and SYDVKM. CDR3 nucleotide sequence: TGTGCCAGCACCAAACGGCCCCGGGACACTGAAGCTTTCTTT. This encodes CASTKRPRDTEAFF.

This clone was counted a few times. The chain joins TRBV14 to TRBJ1-2; 7 bases match TRBD1. Losses at the gene ends were 1 base for V and 5 bases for J; bases not matched to a gene: 7. CDR1 and CDR2 from the germline V gene are SGHDN and FVKESK. CDR3 size: 15 residues. CDR3 amino acids: CASSQGQGVLYGYTF. The CDR3 nucleotides read TGTGCCAGCAGCCAAGGACAGGGAGTTTTGTATGGCTACACCTTC.

The CDR3 reads CAISNQGRQETQYF. CDR3 sequence (DNA): TGTGCCATCAGTAACCAGGGGCGTCAAGAGACCCAGTACTTC. The chain employs TRBV10-3 and TRBJ2-5; TRBD1 might be the D (6 bases). Trimming removed 5 bases from V and 2 bases from J, with 12 bases in between. Germline loops: CDR1 ENHRY, CDR2 SYGVKD. The CDR3 loop spans 14 amino acids.

V and J are TRBV4-1 and TRBJ1-2, with D perhaps matching TRBD1 (5 bases). The CDR3 length is 15 residues. V lost 6 bases and J 4 bases, leaving 18 bases between the germline ends. Germline CDR1 reads MGHRA; CDR2 reads YSYEKL. CDR3 DNA sequence: TGCGCCAGCAGGATTACCGGGACTCAGGGCTATGGCTACACCTTC. It translates to CASRITGTQGYGYTF.

The chain employs TRBV28 and TRBJ2-1; no clear D. Germline CDR1 and CDR2: MDHEN and SYDVKM. V lost 5 bases, J lost 1 base, and 15 bases lay in between. This CDR3 is built from 16 residues. The CDR3 loop reads CASSRSGYSSYNEQFF. CDR3 nucleotides: TGTGCCAGCAGTCGTTCTGGATACAGTTCCTACAATGAGCAGTTCTTC.

This rearrangement joins TRBV28 to TRBJ1-4; D gene ambiguous. The V gene's germline CDR1 is MDHEN and CDR2 SYDVKM. The CDR3 has 13 amino acids. Trimming removed 4 bases at V and 8 bases at J, with 11 bases between. As DNA, the CDR3 is TGTGCCAGCAGTTCTTGGACGGAGGAAAAACTGTTTTTT. The encoded protein is CASSSWTEEKLFF.

This rearrangement joins TRBV5-1 to TRBJ2-5; a weak D match, TRBD1 (5 bases). The CDR3 spans 13 residues. Germline CDR1 is SGHRS and CDR2 is YFSETQ. V lost 2 bases, J lost 5 bases, and 10 bases lay in between. The CDR3 DNA reads as TGCGCCAGCAGCTTTAGCCAGGGCGAGACCCAGTACTTC. Its translation: CASSFSQGETQYF.

The V and J genes are TRBV9 and TRBJ2-1, with no clear D. The V end was cut by 4 bases, the J end by 7 bases, with 12 bases between. This CDR3 has 13 amino acids. CDR1 and CDR2 from the germline V gene are SGDLS and YYNGEE. CDR3 DNA sequence: TGTGCCAGCAGCCCGGGCGGTTGGAATGAGCAGTTCTTC. This encodes CASSPGGWNEQFF.

The rearrangement joins TRBV5-1 to TRBJ2-5; 7 nucleotides agree with TRBD2. The germline gives CDR1 SGHRS, CDR2 YFSETQ. Germline trimming cut 4 bases from V and 2 bases from J; bases unmatched to any gene: 8. The CDR3 spans 15 residues. This chain's CDR3 is CASSPGGVTQETQYF. CDR3 sequence (DNA): TGCGCCAGCAGCCCGGGGGGAGTCACACAAGAGACCCAGTACTTC.

The J gene is TRBJ1-1, the V gene TRBV6-1; 7 nucleotides agree with TRBD1. After removal of 6 bases from V and 3 bases from J, the junction contained 4 bases not matched to a gene. The CDR3 covers 13 residues. Germline V gene data show CDR1 as MNHNS and CDR2 as SASEGT. The CDR3 region is CASSPTGYTEAFF. In DNA form, the CDR3 reads TGTGCCAGCAGCCCGACAGGGTACACTGAAGCTTTCTTT.

This clone was found once. The gene calls are TRBV5-1 and TRBJ2-5; perhaps D is TRBD1 or TRBD2 (5 bases each). Germline V gene sequence: CDR1 SGHRS, CDR2 YFSETQ. The CDR3 contains 16 residues. V gave up 4 bases and J gave up 2 bases, with 18 bases separating them. DNA for the CDR3: TGCGCCAGCAGCGTAAGGCCGGGGCCCCCTCAAGAGACCCAGTACTTC. Its translation: CASSVRPGPPQETQYF.

The rearrangement uses TRBV4-2 and TRBJ2-3; TRBD2 agrees at 12 bases. Germline values: CDR1 LGHNA, CDR2 YNFKEQ. This CDR3 has 18 residues. After removal of 0 bases from V and 8 bases from J, the junction contained 12 bases not matched to a gene. The CDR3 sequence: CASSQETRLAGDQGTQYF. The CDR3 DNA is TGTGCCAGCAGCCAAGAGACCAGACTAGCGGGGGACCAAGGTACGCAGTATTTT.

J is TRBJ2-2 and V is TRBV7-3; D is possibly TRBD1 (5 bases). V was pared by 2 bases and J by 4 bases, with 5 bases between. From germline, CDR1 is SGHTA and CDR2 FQGTGA. This CDR3 contains 13 residues. The CDR3 loop reads CASSLDSTGELFF. In DNA form, the CDR3 reads TGTGCCAGCAGCTTAGACAGCACCGGGGAGCTGTTTTTT.

This sequence joins TRBV7-2 and TRBJ2-7; D is undetermined. Trimming shortened V by 0 bases and J by 3 bases, and 9 bases separated the two germline ends. The CDR3 totals 14 residues. Germline loops: CDR1 SGHTA, CDR2 FQGNSA. The CDR3 spells CASSLAGGRYEQYF. As DNA, the CDR3 is TGTGCCAGCAGCTTAGCCGGCGGACGCTACGAGCAGTACTTC.

As concerns this clone: The sample holds other DNA sequences that translate to the same CDR3. The chain couples TRBV5-4 to TRBJ2-3; D perhaps matches TRBD2 (5 bases). CDR1 is SGHNT, CDR2 YYREEE, per germline (reference sequence). The CDR3 has 13 residues. V lost 0 bases and J lost 6, with 8 bases in between. The CDR3 nucleotides are TGTGCCAGCAGCTTGGCGGGGTTGGATACGCAGTATTTT. Translated, it gives CASSLAGLDTQYF.

The chain has TRBV28 and TRBJ2-1, with D perhaps TRBD2 (6 bases). The CDR3 sequence is 13 residues long. Trimming removed 3 bases at V and 12 bases at J, with 15 bases between. The germline CDR1 and CDR2 sequences are MDHEN and SYDVKM. CDR3 residues: CASSFGGGIGQFF. The CDR3 DNA sequence: TGTGCCAGCAGTTTCGGTGGCGGGATCGGGCAGTTCTTC.

This chain connects TRBV5-4 to TRBJ2-2; 11 bases are a match to TRBD2. Germline CDR1 and CDR2: SGHNT and YYREEE (reference sequence). The CDR3 is 19 residues long. Germline trimming cut 3 bases from V and 2 bases from J; bases unmatched to any gene: 12. The CDR3 protein is CASSWGLDSGRGNTGELFF. CDR3 nucleotide sequence: TGTGCCAGCAGCTGGGGGTTGGATAGCGGGAGGGGAAACACCGGGGAGCTGTTTTTT. The full variable domain, rest sourced from reference TRBV5-4 and TRBJ2-2, is ETGVTQSPTHLIKTRGQQVTLRCSSQSGHNTVSWYQQALGQGPQFIFQYYREEENGRGNFPPRFSGLQFPNYSSELNVNALELDDSALYLCASSWGLDSGRGNTGELFFGEGSRLTVL.